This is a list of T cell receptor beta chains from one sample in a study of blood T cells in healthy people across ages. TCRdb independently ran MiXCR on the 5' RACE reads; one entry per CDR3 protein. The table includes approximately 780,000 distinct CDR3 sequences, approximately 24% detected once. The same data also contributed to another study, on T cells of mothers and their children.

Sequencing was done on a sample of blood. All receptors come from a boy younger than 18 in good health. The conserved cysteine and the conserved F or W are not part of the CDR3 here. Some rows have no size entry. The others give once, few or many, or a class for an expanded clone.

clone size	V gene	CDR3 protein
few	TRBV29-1	SGHRDSYNEQF
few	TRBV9	ASSAERQGGNSPLH
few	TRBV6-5	ASTRGRNYEQY
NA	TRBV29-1	SAWVGPGNEQL
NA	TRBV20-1	SARALAGGVQETQY
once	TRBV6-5	ASSYSADRGELF
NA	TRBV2	ASSVLQNIYGYT
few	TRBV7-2	ASSLPLAGKKETQY
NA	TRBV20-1	SAEGGLAGPRDEQF
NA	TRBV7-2	ASSLGGLGNSPLH
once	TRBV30	AWSRGGAGSEQF
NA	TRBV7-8	ASSPSGRDKNIQY
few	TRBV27	ASSATGTSSYEQY
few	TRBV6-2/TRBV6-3	ASSSRTLSQPSSYNEQF
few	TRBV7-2	ASSAGQLYEQY
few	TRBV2	ASGQGGGNTIY
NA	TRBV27	ASSYEDTEAF
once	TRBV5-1	ASSLAGERFLEQY
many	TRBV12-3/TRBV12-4	ASSARDRGNEKLF
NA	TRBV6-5	ASSYDRVKNWVLF
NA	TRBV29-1	SVYGRQGGADTQY
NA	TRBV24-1	ATSDRDRERGEQF
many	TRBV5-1	ASSLPTDTQY
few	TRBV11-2	ASSQTDYEQY
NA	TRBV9	ASSYKQGPGELF
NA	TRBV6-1	ASSAHGRFPYEQY
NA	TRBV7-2	ASSSAGRDVPYNSPLH
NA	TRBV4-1	ASSQDVRTSGGTYNEQF
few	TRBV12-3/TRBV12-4	ASSLGGVQPQH
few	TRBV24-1	ATSFEGGEQF
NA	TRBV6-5	ASSCSRADQGSPLH
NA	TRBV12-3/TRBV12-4	ASRRTGTGGYEQY
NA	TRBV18	ASSPRRQGTGELF
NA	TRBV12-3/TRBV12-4	ASSSLYRRGQETQY
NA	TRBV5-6	ASSLAQGSYGYT
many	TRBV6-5	ASSYPGTGELF
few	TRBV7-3	ASSLSSTNTEAF
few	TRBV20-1	SARAGGLSTDTQY